The sequence of this T cell receptor (beta chain) was determined in a study of response to subunit inactivated influenza vaccine. This CDR3 has 15 residues. From germline, CDR1 is SGHTA and CDR2 FQGNSA. V was cut by 5 bases and J by 1 base, with 14 bases left in between. TCRdb re-analysed the RT-PCR reads in MiXCR, keeping a single row per CDR3 protein. This sample carries roughly 700,000 distinct CDR3 sequences, about 15% of them seen once, and the ten largest clones take 5.5% to 8%. This clonotype turned up a few times. Sequencing used PBMCs from blood, obtained approximately 15 days before vaccination. The chain recombines TRBV7-2 with TRBJ1-1; perhaps TRBD1 as D (6 bases). The TCR sequence derives from a man aged 50 to 60 who received an inactivated influenza vaccine. CDR3 amino acids: CASSPRGHSNTEAFF. CDR3 bases: TGTGCCAGCAGCCCCAGGGGACATTCGAACACTGAAGCTTTCTTT.